This is a list of T cell receptor beta chains from one sample in a study of shared clonotypes between healthy human individuals. Profiling relied on immunoSEQ multiplex PCR, and the TCRdb table lists in-frame clones only, not all of them. The data contain 2 million to 2.5 million clones, approximately 96% of them singletons. The specimen sequenced was naive CD4+ T cells sorted from blood. Receptors were obtained from a man between 18 and 35 years old in good health. CDR3s include the opening cysteine and the closing phenylalanine or tryptophan. The D gene is left open where the match is weak. For some rows the clone size is stated as once, few or many, or as a class when expanded; others skip it.

cdr3_length	v_call	d_call	j_call	clone_size	cdr3_aa	cdr3_nt
12	TRBV2	-	TRBJ2-2	-	CASSGFTGELFF	TGTGCCAGCTCAGGCTTCACCGGGGAGCTGTTTTTT
14	TRBV6-1	-	TRBJ2-1	-	CASSDRARGNEQFF	TGTGCCAGCAGTGACCGCGCTAGAGGGAATGAGCAGTTCTTC
14	TRBV6-5	TRBD2	TRBJ2-5	-	CASSYGTSGSGQYF	TGTGCCAGCAGTTACGGGACTAGCGGGAGTGGCCAGTACTTC
13	TRBV2	TRBD2	TRBJ2-7	-	CASRGGLAYEQYF	TGTGCCAGCAGGGGGGGACTAGCCTACGAGCAGTACTTC
15	TRBV14	TRBD2	TRBJ2-4	-	CASSQDRGVANIQYF	TGTGCCAGCAGCCAAGATCGGGGGGTGGCAAACATTCAGTACTTC
15	TRBV5-6	-	TRBJ1-5	-	CASSLEGRVNQPQHF	TGTGCCAGCAGCTTGGAGGGCAGAGTCAATCAGCCCCAGCATTTT
16	TRBV11-2	-	TRBJ2-3	-	CASSLDAGWEVDTQYF	TGTGCCAGCAGCTTAGATGCAGGGTGGGAGGTAGATACGCAGTATTTT
15	TRBV7-9	-	TRBJ2-2	-	CASSLAQGGTGELFF	TGTGCCAGCAGCTTAGCACAGGGAGGCACCGGGGAGCTGTTTTTT
15	TRBV9	TRBD2	TRBJ2-5	-	CASSGSGGVQETQYF	TGTGCCAGCAGCGGGAGCGGGGGGGTCCAGGAGACCCAGTACTTC
13	TRBV10-3	TRBD1	TRBJ2-2	-	CAISPGTGVELFF	TGTGCCATCAGCCCCGGGACAGGGGTTGAGCTGTTTTTT
16	TRBV9	TRBD2	TRBJ2-2	-	CASSVIAGGPPGELFF	TGTGCCAGCAGCGTTATAGCGGGAGGGCCCCCCGGGGAGCTGTTTTTT
15	TRBV10-2	TRBD1	TRBJ2-1	-	CASREDRGLNNEQFF	TGCGCCAGCAGGGAGGACAGGGGGCTTAACAATGAGCAGTTCTTC
12	TRBV5-1	-	TRBJ2-7	-	CASSPRGDEQYF	TGCGCCAGCAGCCCGCGTGGGGACGAGCAGTACTTC
19	TRBV29-1	TRBD2	TRBJ2-1	-	CSVAGLAGAIFSSYNEQLF	TGCAGCGTCGCCGGACTAGCGGGAGCGATATTCAGCTCCTACAATGAGCAGCTCTTC
13	TRBV6-5	-	TRBJ2-1	once	CASSYGLGGRQFF	TGTGCCAGCAGTTACGGACTAGGGGGTAGGCAGTTCTTC
12	TRBV30	-	TRBJ1-3	once	CAWQGSGNTIYF	TGTGCCTGGCAGGGATCTGGAAACACCATATATTTT
18	TRBV21-1	-	TRBJ2-4	-	CASLISSGMGIAKNIQYF	TGTGCCAGCTTAATTTCCAGCGGGATGGGTATAGCCAAAAACATTCAGTACTTC
17	TRBV5-1	TRBD1	TRBJ1-4	-	CASSVGQGLGTNEKLFF	TGCGCCAGCAGCGTCGGACAGGGTCTGGGAACTAATGAAAAACTGTTTTTT
14	TRBV25-1	TRBD1	TRBJ2-7	-	CASSPTGSAYEQYF	TGTGCCAGCAGTCCGACAGGGAGCGCCTACGAGCAGTACTTC
14	TRBV7-8	-	TRBJ2-5	-	CASSFFNPGETQYF	TGTGCCAGCAGCTTCTTTAACCCCGGGGAGACCCAGTACTTC
15	TRBV2	-	TRBJ2-7	-	CASSERREQVYEQYF	TGTGCCAGCAGTGAAAGACGGGAGCAGGTCTACGAGCAGTACTTC
15	TRBV9	-	TRBJ1-2	-	CASSPKTAPLYGYTF	TGTGCCAGCAGCCCGAAGACAGCCCCCTTATATGGCTACACCTTC
16	TRBV7-8	-	TRBJ2-5	-	CASSLNQGLPQETQYF	TGTGCCAGCAGCTTAAATCAGGGGCTTCCCCAGGAGACCCAGTACTTC
13	TRBV10-1	-	TRBJ1-2	few	CASSEGPRAGYTF	TGCGCCAGCAGTGAAGGGCCTCGAGCTGGCTACACCTTC
14	TRBV10-3	TRBD2	TRBJ2-7	-	CAISSGVSSYEQYF	TGTGCCATCAGTAGCGGGGTGAGCTCCTACGAGCAGTACTTC
13	TRBV6-5	-	TRBJ1-1	-	CASRRGANTEAFF	TGTGCCAGCCGCCGGGGGGCGAACACTGAAGCTTTCTTT
16	TRBV10-3	-	TRBJ1-1	-	CAISPRLGGMNTEAFF	TGTGCCATCAGTCCCCGCCTCGGCGGGATGAACACTGAAGCTTTCTTT
15	TRBV4-1	-	TRBJ2-1	-	CASSQPGLNGREQFF	TGCGCCAGCAGCCAGCCGGGACTCAATGGGAGGGAGCAGTTCTTC
14	TRBV11-3	-	TRBJ2-2	-	CASSFRGASGELFF	TGTGCCAGCAGCTTTAGAGGGGCCAGCGGGGAGCTGTTTTTT
15	TRBV4-1	TRBD1	TRBJ1-6	-	CASSRGTGANSPLHF	TGCGCCAGCAGCCGGGGGACAGGGGCCAATTCACCCCTCCACTTT
16	TRBV5-8	-	TRBJ2-2	-	CASSFGGYANTGELFF	TGTGCCAGCAGCTTTGGGGGGTACGCGAACACCGGGGAGCTGTTTTTT
12	TRBV6-1	-	TRBJ2-3	-	CASSAITDTQYF	TGTGCCAGCAGTGCCATAACAGATACGCAGTATTTT
14	TRBV7-9	-	TRBJ1-1	-	CASSLATMSGEAFF	TGTGCCAGCAGCTTAGCGACGATGTCGGGTGAAGCTTTCTTT
14	TRBV7-9	TRBD1	TRBJ2-7	few	CASSLVGQGAEQYF	TGTGCCAGCAGCTTAGTGGGACAGGGGGCCGAGCAGTACTTC
15	TRBV6-6	TRBD1	TRBJ1-2	-	CASSSRDRGNYGYTF	TGTGCCAGCAGTTCCCGGGACAGGGGAAACTATGGCTACACCTTC
15	TRBV14	-	TRBJ2-6	-	CASSQVGKGANVLTF	TGTGCCAGCAGCCAAGTCGGGAAGGGGGCCAACGTCCTGACTTTC
14	TRBV5-1	TRBD2	TRBJ2-1	-	CASSLAKGGNEQFF	TGCGCCAGCAGCTTGGCCAAGGGAGGGAATGAGCAGTTCTTC
11	TRBV2	-	TRBJ2-1	-	CASSFSGEQFF	TGTGCCAGCTCCTTCTCGGGTGAGCAGTTCTTC
12	TRBV29-1	-	TRBJ1-2	-	CSAVPATSGYTF	TGCAGCGCTGTGCCGGCGACGAGTGGCTACACCTTC
14	TRBV19	-	TRBJ1-2	-	CASSAGSAAYGYTF	TGTGCCAGTTCGGCAGGGAGCGCGGCGTATGGCTACACCTTC
16	TRBV5-1	TRBD2	TRBJ2-1	-	CASSQGGLANVNEQFF	TGCGCCAGCAGCCAGGGGGGACTAGCGAATGTGAATGAGCAGTTCTTC
16	TRBV11-2	-	TRBJ1-4	-	CASSLDHGGGGEKLFF	TGTGCCAGCAGCTTAGATCATGGGGGTGGAGGTGAAAAACTGTTTTTT
13	TRBV11-2	-	TRBJ1-2	-	CASSYIQGVGYTF	TGTGCCAGCAGTTACATTCAAGGGGTAGGCTACACCTTC
15	TRBV9	TRBD2	TRBJ2-1	-	CASSTTSGSYNEQFF	TGTGCCAGCAGCACCACTAGCGGGAGCTACAATGAGCAGTTCTTC
14	TRBV11-1	-	TRBJ2-5	-	CASSLGGARETQYF	TGTGCCAGCAGCTTAGGAGGGGCTAGAGAGACCCAGTACTTC
18	TRBV28	TRBD1	TRBJ2-6	-	CASSLGGQGASGANVLTF	TGTGCCAGCAGTTTAGGGGGACAGGGGGCGTCTGGGGCCAACGTCCTGACTTTC
13	TRBV19	TRBD1	TRBJ1-1	-	CASSRAGGTEAFF	TGTGCCAGTAGCAGGGCAGGGGGCACTGAAGCTTTCTTT
16	TRBV5-1	TRBD1	TRBJ2-5	-	CASSPNRGLKAETQYF	TGCGCCAGCAGCCCTAACAGGGGGTTAAAGGCGGAGACCCAGTACTTC
15	TRBV7-9	-	TRBJ2-5	-	CASSPAGGGKETQYF	TGTGCCAGCAGCCCGGCAGGGGGAGGGAAGGAGACCCAGTACTTC